This T cell receptor (beta chain) appears in the sequencing data of a study of cytomegalovirus exposure and HLA in healthy donors. The length of the CDR3 is 14 residues. Between the trimmed V and J ends, which lost 5 bases and 2 bases, there was a span of 10 bases. Germline loops: CDR1 GTSNPN, CDR2 SVGIG (reference sequence). The PCR contained 60 Vbeta and 13 Jbeta primers. Generated by immunoSEQ multiplex PCR, the TCRdb table keeps only in-frame clones and is missing some. The sample holds 100,000 to 120,000 clones; approximately 79% are singletons and the top ten take around 5.9%. This clone came up a few times.

The receptor was isolated from a man between 25 and 39 years old in good health and CMV-seropositive. Sequenced: PBMCs. The V gene is TRBV30, the J gene TRBJ2-6; possible D gene TRBD1, 6 bases. The CDR3: CAWSGTTGANVLTF. As DNA, the CDR3 is TGTGCCTGGTCCGGGACAACTGGGGCCAACGTCCTGACTTTC.